This is a list of T cell receptor beta chains from one sample in a study of human T cells and chemical hapten exposure. Using its own MiXCR run on the RACE reads, TCRdb lists one record per CDR3 protein. The data hold roughly 360,000 distinct CDR3 sequences, with nearly 5% observed a single time. The sample here was whole blood, taken in connection with sensitization to the hapten diphenylcyclopropenone (DPC). These TCRs come from a woman aged 50 to 60 with alopecia areata. Some clones in this sample may be carry-over from other donors' samples. CDR3s include the opening cysteine and the closing phenylalanine or tryptophan. Each record gives: V gene, CDR3 protein.

v_call: TRBV12-3/TRBV12-4
cdr3_aa: CASSLGWDREYF

v_call: TRBV27
cdr3_aa: CASRQGWRDEQYF

v_call: TRBV9
cdr3_aa: CASSVDGGAGTEAFF

v_call: TRBV11-3
cdr3_aa: CASSTGLAGVGYNEQFF

v_call: TRBV6-5
cdr3_aa: CASSYRFSKQETQYF

v_call: TRBV5-1
cdr3_aa: CASSPGGDSDEQYF

v_call: TRBV18
cdr3_aa: CASSSTSGIQYF

v_call: TRBV6-2/TRBV6-3
cdr3_aa: CASSYDRGLSPWNTEAFF

v_call: TRBV18
cdr3_aa: CASSPKDTQYF

v_call: TRBV6-1
cdr3_aa: CASSEEARDIDNEQFF

v_call: TRBV5-1
cdr3_aa: CASSSGLANAYEQYF

v_call: TRBV24-1
cdr3_aa: CATSDGIAGPDTQYF

v_call: TRBV2
cdr3_aa: CASSDGRGRLDEKLFF

v_call: TRBV27
cdr3_aa: CASSLTLRGQPQHF

v_call: TRBV5-1
cdr3_aa: CASSLEGNNEQFF

v_call: TRBV14
cdr3_aa: CASSQGQNTGELFF